Presented here are 31 T cell receptor beta chains from one specimen sequenced in a study of blood T cell repertoires in COVID-19. Here immunoSEQ multiplex PCR was the method, and the copy in TCRdb shows in-frame clones only, minus some. The sample has more than 140,000 clones, 80% to 90% seen once. The sequencing sample was made of peripheral blood. The receptor source for this set is a woman aged 45-65 years in a cohort sampled during active or convalescent COVID-19.

This sequence joins TRBV5-1 and TRBJ1-2; 7 nucleotides match TRBD1. Germline-derived CDR1 and CDR2 are SGHRS and YFSETQ. CDR3 length: 14 residues. Trimming at V came to 4 bases and at J to 7 bases, leaving 10 bases not matched to a gene. The CDR3 sequence is CASSPTGNRGGYTF. In nucleotides, the CDR3 is TGCGCCAGCAGCCCGACAGGGAATAGAGGTGGCTACACCTTC. Using reference TRBV5-1 and TRBJ1-2 for the parts outside the CDR3, the full variable domain is KAGVTQTPRYLIKTRGQQVTLSCSPISGHRSVSWYQQTPGQGLQFLFEYFSETQRNKGNFPGRFSGRQFSNSRSEMNVSTLELGDSALYLCASSPTGNRGGYTFGSGTRLTVV.

This chain links TRBV6-6 with TRBJ2-7, with 10 bases that match TRBD1. The V gene end was trimmed by 6 bases and the J gene end by 1 base; junction bases not matched to a gene: 6. The CDR3 is made up of 15 amino acids. Germline V gene lookup returns CDR1 MNHNY and CDR2 SVGAGI (reference sequence). Here the CDR3 reads CASREPGQGSYEQYF. The DNA for the CDR3 is TGTGCCAGCAGAGAGCCGGGACAGGGGTCCTACGAGCAGTACTTC.

The chain combines TRBV4-3 with TRBJ1-1; D ambiguous. This CDR3 is 16 amino acids long. The germline V and J ends were trimmed by 1 base and 5 bases, with 17 bases remaining between them. Germline V gene data show CDR1 as LGHNA and CDR2 as YSLEER. Here the CDR3 reads CASSQGAALVRTEAFF. CDR3 bases: TGCGCCAGCAGCCAAGGGGCAGCCCTTGTTAGGACTGAAGCTTTCTTT.

In DNA form, the CDR3 reads TGTGCCAGCAGTCCGAGACAGGTGAATTACGAGCAGTACTTC. It translates to CASSPRQVNYEQYF. This rearrangement joins TRBV2 to TRBJ2-7, with D possibly being TRBD1 (6 bases). The CDR3 is 14 residues long. Germline CDR1 is SNHLY and CDR2 is FYNNEI. The V gene lost 5 bases and the J gene lost 4 bases, with 15 bases spanning the gap.

In its sample, this clone was seen a few times. The rearrangement joins TRBV30 to TRBJ1-2; 8 bases are shared with TRBD1. Unmatched junction bases numbered 18, after V lost 4 bases and J lost 5 bases. The V gene's germline CDR1 is GTSNPN and CDR2 SVGIG (reference sequence). The CDR3 runs 17 residues. The CDR3 reads CAWIAGRYSGGGYGYTF. The DNA for the CDR3 is TGTGCCTGGATCGCTGGCCGGTACTCAGGGGGCGGGTATGGCTACACCTTC.

The J gene is TRBJ1-1, the V gene TRBV12-3 or TRBV12-4, with D unresolved. This CDR3 has 12 amino acids. V was pared by 7 bases and J by 8 bases, with 14 bases between. DNA of the CDR3: TGTGCCAGCACTGTCATGAGAGGGGAAGCTTTCTTT. Translation gives CASTVMRGEAFF.

This chain joins TRBV7-9 and TRBJ1-2, with TRBD1 matching 9 bases. This CDR3 is 14 amino acids long. Trimming took 5 bases from V and 8 from J; bases not matched to a gene: 9. Germline CDR1 and CDR2: SEHNR and FQNEAQ (reference sequence). The DNA of the CDR3 is TGTGCCAGCAGCCTCGTACAGGGGGCGAGGGGCTACACCTTC. Translating gives CASSLVQGARGYTF.

This clone was counted once. CDR3 sequence reads: CASSVRTIGSSSNSPLHF. The CDR3 DNA is TGTGCCAGCAGTGTCAGAACCATCGGGTCGTCCAGTAATTCACCCCTCCACTTT. This chain joins TRBV2 and TRBJ1-6, with no clear D. CDR1 and CDR2 from the germline V gene are SNHLY and FYNNEI. V lost 4 bases, J lost 6 bases, and 22 bases lay in between. This CDR3 is 18 amino acids long.

DNA for the CDR3: TGTGCCAGTATGTGGACAGGGGGCCACATGAACACTGAAGCTTTCTTT. Amino acid sequence: CASMWTGGHMNTEAFF. The V call is TRBV19, the J call TRBJ1-1, with TRBD1 identical over 11 bases. The CDR3 spans 16 residues. The germline CDR1 and CDR2 sequences are LNHDA and SQIVND (reference sequence). V trimming: 7 bases; J trimming: 0 bases; junction bases outside the gene matches: 7.

The chain employs TRBV3-1 (or the pseudogene TRBV3-2) and TRBJ2-7; D gene ambiguous. Looked up from germline, CDR1 is LGHDT and CDR2 is YNNKEL (reference sequence). Trimming pared 1 base from V and 2 bases from J, leaving 3 bases between. CDR3 length: 12 residues. The CDR3 DNA follows: TGTGCCAGCAGCCAAGGGCCCTACGAGCAGTACTTC. Protein: CASSQGPYEQYF.

The V gene is TRBV7-2, the J gene TRBJ2-3; the D gene is possibly TRBD2 (5 bases). This CDR3 has 14 residues. V lost 4 bases and J lost 3, with 11 bases in between. Germline V CDR1 and CDR2: SGHTA, FQGNSA. CDR3 in DNA: TGTGCCAGCAGCTCTATGGAGGAGACAGATACGCAGTATTTT. Translation: CASSSMEETDTQYF.

The chain uses TRBV7-3 and TRBJ1-2; 9 nucleotides line up with TRBD1. Germline V gene lookup returns CDR1 SGHTA and CDR2 FQGTGA. The CDR3 contains 14 residues. V lost 5 bases to trimming and J lost 5 bases; unmatched junction nucleotides: 6. CDR3 residues: CASSPGQGGYGYTF. CDR3 in DNA: TGTGCCAGCAGCCCGGGACAGGGTGGATATGGCTACACCTTC.

This sequence joins TRBV15 and TRBJ2-1, with 8 positions matching TRBD1. V dropped 3 bases and J dropped 0; count of bases not matched to a gene: 1. The CDR3 runs to 15 residues. Germline V lookup: CDR1 LNHNV, CDR2 YYDKDF (reference sequence). The CDR3 DNA is TGTGCCACCAGCAGTACAGGGGGCTCCTACAATGAGCAGTTCTTC. It encodes CATSSTGGSYNEQFF.

The gene calls are TRBV6-1 and TRBJ1-5; D might be TRBD1 (5 bases). From germline, CDR1 is MNHNS and CDR2 SASEGT. This CDR3 has 16 amino acids. Trimming removed 3 bases at V and 7 bases at J, with 19 bases between. CDR3 protein: CASSEVGVLIGQPQHF. CDR3 DNA sequence: TGTGCCAGCAGTGAGGTAGGGGTTTTGATTGGGCAGCCCCAGCATTTT.

The rearrangement joins TRBV5-5 to TRBJ2-5; TRBD2 matches at 7 bases. Trimming removed 4 bases from V and 1 base from J; junction bases left unmatched: 13. The germline V gene has CDR1 SGHKS and CDR2 YYEKEE (reference sequence). The CDR3 is 17 residues long. This CDR3 is CASSDPLLGGTQETQYF. The DNA for the CDR3 is TGTGCCAGCAGCGACCCGCTCCTGGGAGGGACCCAAGAGACCCAGTACTTC.

V and J are TRBV20-1 and TRBJ1-6; 9 nucleotides match TRBD1. V gave up 3 bases and J gave up 0 bases; unmatched junction bases: 15. CDR3 length equals 20 residues. Germline CDR1 and CDR2: DFQATT and SNEGSKA (reference sequence). CDR3: CSASYFGTGTISSYNSPLHF. The CDR3 region has the DNA TGCAGTGCTAGTTACTTTGGGACAGGGACTATTAGCTCCTATAATTCACCCCTCCACTTT.

The chain links TRBV4-3 to TRBJ2-1, with 9 bases aligning to TRBD1. This CDR3 region has 13 residues. Germline CDR1 and CDR2: LGHNA and YSLEER. V was pared by 3 bases and J by 7 bases, with 1 base of the junction left unmatched. The CDR3 reads CASSHGTGNEQFF. The CDR3 nucleotides read TGCGCCAGCAGCCACGGGACAGGGAATGAGCAGTTCTTC.

The chain joins TRBV2 to TRBJ2-7, with unresolved D. Germline V gives CDR1 SNHLY, CDR2 FYNNEI. CDR3 length: 14 amino acids. Trimming took 8 bases from V and 6 from J, leaving 20 bases between them. The CDR3 is CASGLTGVLPEQYF. The CDR3 DNA is TGTGCCAGCGGCTTGACGGGTGTACTTCCCGAGCAGTACTTC.

The chain carries TRBV5-4 and TRBJ1-4, with D tentatively TRBD1 (5 bases). CDR1 and CDR2 from the germline V gene are SGHNT and YYREEE (reference sequence). This CDR3 contains 15 residues. V dropped 4 bases and J dropped 0 bases, with 10 bases sitting between them. The CDR3 sequence is CASSPGGSTNEKLFF. CDR3 DNA: TGTGCCAGCAGCCCGGGGGGGTCAACTAATGAAAAACTGTTTTTT.

With respect to this clone: An end of the junction differs from the germline gene, which may be a read error. This chain joins TRBV6-1 and TRBJ2-3, with 10 bases aligning to TRBD2. This CDR3 region has 15 residues. Germline V gene sequence: CDR1 MNHNS, CDR2 SASEGT. The CDR3: CASSKAGGWTDTQYF. CDR3 nucleotide sequence: TGTGCCAGCAGTAAAGCGGGGGGGTGGACAGATACGCAGTATTTT.

This clone appeared a few times. The V call is TRBV9, the J call TRBJ2-2, with D possibly matching TRBD1 (5 bases). Germline V gene data show CDR1 as SGDLS and CDR2 as YYNGEE. There are 16 residues in the CDR3. V was clipped by 0 bases and J by 5 bases, with 14 bases between them. The CDR3, as DNA: TGTGCCAGCAGCGTAGCGGCAGGGATAAGGACCGGGGAGCTGTTTTTT. It translates to CASSVAAGIRTGELFF.

J is TRBJ1-3 and V is TRBV7-2, with 8 bases identical to TRBD1. The J segment lost 3 bases and the V segment lost 5 bases, leaving 3 bases of the junction unmatched. The CDR3 consists of 14 residues. CDR1 SGHTA and CDR2 FQGNSA come from the germline V gene. Here the CDR3 reads CASSIGTGGNTIYF. The CDR3 nucleotides read TGTGCCAGCAGCATTGGGACAGGTGGAAACACCATATATTTT.

This chain connects TRBV9 to TRBJ1-1; perhaps TRBD1 as D (6 bases). With 4 bases removed from V and 2 bases from J, the gap between germline ends came to 15 bases. Germline values: CDR1 SGDLS, CDR2 YYNGEE. CDR3 length equals 15 residues. This chain's CDR3 is CASSSTGTINTEAFF. CDR3 coding DNA: TGTGCCAGCAGCTCTACCGGGACAATAAACACTGAAGCTTTCTTT.

This rearrangement joins TRBV3-1 (or the pseudogene TRBV3-2) to TRBJ2-1; tentative D call: TRBD2 (6 bases). From germline, CDR1 is LGHDT and CDR2 YNNKEL (reference sequence). This CDR3 comprises 14 residues. Trimming took 4 bases from V and 4 from J, leaving 11 bases between them. CDR3 loop: CASSPNSGYNEQFF. CDR3 nucleotide sequence: TGTGCCAGCAGCCCAAATAGCGGTTACAATGAGCAGTTCTTC.

The chain is built from TRBV12-3 or TRBV12-4 and TRBJ1-2, with TRBD1 matching over 8 bases. The ends lost 6 bases at V and 4 bases at J; junction bases unmatched: 4. The length of the CDR3 is 13 residues. The CDR3 reads CASSSGQVYGYTF. CDR3 nucleotides: TGTGCCAGCAGCTCGGGACAGGTCTATGGCTACACCTTC.

The rearrangement joins TRBV7-6 to TRBJ1-4; a weak D match, TRBD1 (6 bases). CDR1 and CDR2 from the germline V gene are SGHVS and FNYEAQ. V lost 5 bases, J lost 8 bases, and 15 bases lay in between. This CDR3 is 14 amino acids long. In DNA form, the CDR3 reads TGTGCCAGCAGCCCTACAGGGCCGGGGGAAAAACTGTTTTTT. It codes for CASSPTGPGEKLFF.

This clone appeared a single time. V usage is TRBV6-5 and J usage is TRBJ2-3; no clear D gene. Germline V gene data show CDR1 as MNHEY and CDR2 as SVGAGI. The V end lost 5 bases, the J end lost 0 bases, and 12 bases lay between the germline ends. The CDR3 is 15 amino acids. The CDR3 DNA is TGTGCCAGCAGTCAAATGGGCAGAAGCACAGATACGCAGTATTTT. Protein: CASSQMGRSTDTQYF.

The chain recombines TRBV4-1 with TRBJ1-3, with D maybe TRBD1 (6 bases). Trimming cost V 1 base and J 4 bases, with 14 bases left between them. The CDR3 runs 16 residues. Germline V CDR1 and CDR2: MGHRA, YSYEKL. The CDR3, as DNA: TGCGCCAGCAGCCAAGTTAGTCCGGGGACAGGAAACACCATATATTTT. Its protein product is CASSQVSPGTGNTIYF.

The chain is built from TRBV4-2 and TRBJ1-2, with D unresolved. CDR3 size: 16 residues. Germline CDR1 and CDR2: LGHNA and YNFKEQ. V was shortened by 0 bases and J by 0 bases, with 11 bases between the two germline ends. CDR3 coding DNA: TGTGCCAGCAGCCAAGATCTGGGTACAGCTAACTATGGCTACACCTTC. Amino acids: CASSQDLGTANYGYTF.

V gene TRBV2 combines with J gene TRBJ1-1; tentatively, D is TRBD1 (6 bases). V gave up 6 bases and J gave up 3 bases, with 11 bases separating them. Germline lookup yields CDR1 SNHLY and CDR2 FYNNEI. There are 13 residues in the CDR3. CDR3 coding DNA: TGTGCCAGCAGCGATCAGGGGTACACTGAAGCTTTCTTT. Translating gives CASSDQGYTEAFF.

This clone was counted only a few times. The rearrangement joins TRBV28 to TRBJ1-6; tentative D call: TRBD1 (6 bases). Germline CDR1 and CDR2: MDHEN and SYDVKM. Between the trimmed V and J ends, which lost 7 bases and 5 bases, there was a span of 18 bases. CDR3 size: 16 residues. CDR3 sequence: CASTTAGAPNNSPLHF. CDR3 DNA sequence: TGTGCCAGCACCACGGCAGGGGCACCCAATAATTCACCCCTCCACTTT.